Presented here are 20 T cell receptor beta chains from one specimen sequenced in a study of shared clonotypes between healthy human individuals. Cells designated naive CD8 were CD45RO-negative and were positively selected for CCR7, with terminally differentiated effector memory CD45RA+ cells excluded. Generated by immunoSEQ multiplex PCR, the TCRdb table keeps only in-frame clones and is missing some. In the table there are over 2,000,000 clones, around 93% of which are singletons. The sequenced material came from naive CD8+ T cells from PBMCs. Receptors were obtained from a man in his late teens or twenties in good health. Some clones in this sample may be carry-over from other donors' samples.

The rearrangement links TRBV29-1 to TRBJ2-7; D call uncertain. Germline assignment: CDR1 SQVTM and CDR2 ANQGSEA. There are 12 residues in the CDR3. The CDR3 is CSAVGPTQEQYF. CDR3 nucleotide sequence: TGCAGTGCTGTGGGTCCTACGCAAGAGCAGTACTTC.

V and J are TRBV27 and TRBJ1-4; D is unclear. The CDR3 is made up of 14 amino acids. Germline V gene lookup returns CDR1 MNHEY and CDR2 SMNVEV (reference sequence). V lost 6 bases to trimming and J lost 4 bases, with 12 bases between them. The CDR3 bases are TGTGCCAGCAGGGTGGACGGAAATAATGAAAAACTGTTTTTT. It yields the protein CASRVDGNNEKLFF.

This chain links TRBV6-5 with TRBJ2-4, with 10 bases fitting TRBD1. This CDR3 spans 16 amino acids. V trimming: 2 bases; J trimming: 2 bases; junction bases outside the gene matches: 3. Per germline, CDR1 MNHEY and CDR2 SVGAGI. The CDR3 region has the DNA TGTGCCAGCAGTTACCGGGACAGGGGAACCAAAAACATTCAGTACTTC. Residues: CASSYRDRGTKNIQYF.

This clone turned up a few times. The genes are TRBV4-1 and TRBJ1-2; D gene ambiguous. In germline, CDR1 is MGHRA, CDR2 YSYEKL. Between the trimmed V and J ends, which lost 2 bases and 3 bases, there was a span of 13 bases. CDR3 length equals 15 residues. Here the CDR3 reads CASSQWVRADYGYTF. The DNA of the CDR3 is TGCGCCAGCAGCCAATGGGTCCGGGCCGACTATGGCTACACCTTC.

The chain joins TRBV10-3 to TRBJ2-1; 7 nucleotides align to TRBD2. This CDR3 region has 16 residues. With 3 bases clipped from V and 12 bases from J, the junction kept 17 bases outside the gene matches. Germline CDR1 ENHRY, CDR2 SYGVKD. CDR3 protein: CAISDSAGEGLMGQFF. The CDR3 DNA follows: TGTGCCATCAGTGACTCTGCGGGGGAGGGATTGATGGGGCAGTTCTTC.

The gene calls are TRBV4-3 and TRBJ2-1, with no clear D. The CDR3 loop spans 16 amino acids. CDR1 and CDR2 (germline): LGHNA, YSLEER. V was clipped by 0 bases and J by 3 bases, with 12 bases between them. CDR3 loop: CASSQESTVYYNEQFF. CDR3 coding DNA: TGCGCCAGCAGCCAAGAAAGTACAGTTTACTACAATGAGCAGTTCTTC.

The V gene is TRBV7-6, the J gene TRBJ1-2, with D tentatively TRBD1 (5 bases). The CDR3 covers 16 residues. Trimming shortened V by 5 bases and J by 3 bases, and 19 bases separated the two germline ends. Germline CDR1 and CDR2: SGHVS and FNYEAQ. The CDR3 here is CASSPGWEGEDYGYTF. The CDR3 DNA follows: TGTGCCAGCAGCCCAGGGTGGGAGGGCGAGGACTATGGCTACACCTTC.

The chain recombines TRBV19 with TRBJ2-1; D unclear. Trimming left V 3 bases short and J 3 bases short, with 9 bases between. Germline CDR1 LNHDA, CDR2 SQIVND (reference sequence). The CDR3 extends over 14 amino acids. The CDR3 region is CASSITGLYNEQFF. As DNA, the CDR3 is TGTGCCAGTAGTATTACGGGCCTCTACAATGAGCAGTTCTTC.

The rearrangement uses TRBV6-5 and TRBJ1-2; possible D gene TRBD1, 5 bases. Germline V gives CDR1 MNHEY, CDR2 SVGAGI. CDR3 length: 15 amino acids. V lost 6 bases, J lost 8 bases, and 22 bases lay in between. The CDR3 reads CASSESGRPSRGYTF. CDR3 nucleotide sequence: TGTGCCAGCAGCGAATCGGGACGGCCGTCTCGCGGCTACACCTTC.

This clone was seen a few times. V and J are TRBV9 and TRBJ1-1; 7 bases align to TRBD1. CDR3 length equals 16 residues. V lost 3 bases, J lost 0 bases, and 8 bases stayed unmatched. The V gene's germline CDR1 is SGDLS and CDR2 YYNGEE. CDR3 loop: CASSAYRDRLNTEAFF. The CDR3 nucleotides are TGTGCCAGCAGCGCCTACCGGGACAGATTGAACACTGAAGCTTTCTTT.

This sequence joins TRBV9 and TRBJ2-2; either TRBD1 or TRBD2 may fit D (5 bases each). V was trimmed by 1 base and J by 7 bases, leaving 11 bases between them. The CDR3 runs to 14 residues. Per germline, CDR1 SGDLS and CDR2 YYNGEE. CDR3 sequence (DNA): TGTGCCAGCAGCGTATGGGGGTCTGGCGGGGAGCTGTTTTTT. This sequence encodes CASSVWGSGGELFF.

The rearrangement joins TRBV29-1 to TRBJ2-5, with unresolved D. V was clipped by 4 bases and J by 4 bases, with 10 bases between them. The length of the CDR3 is 12 residues. Germline lookup yields CDR1 SQVTM and CDR2 ANQGSEA. This CDR3 reads CSVAMSRETQYF. In DNA, the CDR3 is TGCAGCGTTGCAATGTCCCGAGAGACCCAGTACTTC.

The V call is TRBV7-2, the J call TRBJ1-1; no definite D call. CDR1 is SGHTA, CDR2 FQGNSA, per germline. Trimming took off 1 base at V and 0 bases at J, with 9 bases between the two ends. This CDR3 is 15 amino acids long. As DNA, the CDR3 is TGTGCCAGCAGCTTAGTCGGAGAACTGAACACTGAAGCTTTCTTT. Translating gives CASSLVGELNTEAFF.

The chain couples TRBV28 to TRBJ2-7, with 7 bases identical to TRBD1. J was trimmed by 7 bases and V by 5 bases; bases with no gene match: 11. The CDR3 runs to 14 residues. Germline CDR1 is MDHEN and CDR2 is SYDVKM. The DNA of the CDR3 is TGTGCCAGCAGTAAGACAGGGTGGGGTGGGGAGCAGTACTTC. Translation gives CASSKTGWGGEQYF.

This sequence joins TRBV28 and TRBJ2-3; 14 positions agree with TRBD2. This CDR3 comprises 16 residues. The trim removed 5 bases at V and 5 bases at J, leaving 6 bases unmatched. Germline CDR1 and CDR2: MDHEN and SYDVKM. The chain's CDR3 is CASSRGLAGAGDTQYF. CDR3 sequence (DNA): TGTGCCAGCAGTAGGGGACTAGCGGGAGCGGGAGATACGCAGTATTTT.

This clone was recorded once. The J gene is TRBJ2-7, the V gene TRBV4-3, with D possibly TRBD2 on 5 matching bases. Germline V gene data show CDR1 as LGHNA and CDR2 as YSLEER. With 4 bases removed from V and 0 bases from J, the gap between germline ends came to 13 bases. This CDR3 is built from 15 residues. CDR3 amino acids: CASSLDPGTSYEQYF. In DNA, the CDR3 is TGCGCCAGCAGCCTTGACCCGGGAACCTCCTACGAGCAGTACTTC.

The chain links TRBV6-1 to TRBJ1-2; TRBD1 is a possible D gene (6 bases). Trimming stripped 1 base from V and 4 bases from J, with 13 bases between. The CDR3 is made up of 15 amino acids. Germline CDR1 reads MNHNS; CDR2 reads SASEGT. CDR3: CASSEEMGAGYGYTF. The CDR3, as DNA: TGTGCCAGCAGTGAAGAGATGGGGGCGGGCTATGGCTACACCTTC.

The chain has TRBV11-2 and TRBJ2-1, with 9 bases matching TRBD1. This CDR3 spans 17 amino acids. The J segment lost 7 bases and the V segment lost 5 bases, leaving 15 bases of the junction unmatched. Per the germline V gene, CDR1 is SGHAT and CDR2 is FQNNGV. The CDR3 loop reads CASSTARDRGSRNEQFF. CDR3 sequence (DNA): TGTGCCAGCAGCACCGCCCGAGACAGGGGGAGTCGGAATGAGCAGTTCTTC.

V usage is TRBV7-3 and J usage is TRBJ2-1, with 9 bases lining up with TRBD2. This CDR3 is built from 15 residues. CDR1 and CDR2 from the germline V gene are SGHTA and FQGTGA. Trimming at V came to 3 bases and at J to 8 bases, leaving 8 bases not matched to a gene. The CDR3 DNA is TGTGCCAGCAGCTTCGGACTAGCGCAGAGCCATGAGCAGTTCTTC. Protein sequence: CASSFGLAQSHEQFF.

This clone occurred a few times. The chain uses TRBV19 and TRBJ1-1; 9 positions match TRBD1. CDR1 is LNHDA, CDR2 SQIVND, per germline (reference sequence). CDR3 length: 15 amino acids. V was pared by 3 bases and J by 6 bases, with 8 bases of the junction left unmatched. The CDR3 sequence: CASSITGTGFAEAFF. The CDR3 nucleotides are TGTGCCAGTAGTATTACCGGGACAGGGTTCGCTGAAGCTTTCTTT. The full variable domain, in which reference TRBV19 and TRBJ1-1 provide the parts outside the CDR3, is DGGITQSPKYLFRKEGQNVTLSCEQNLNHDAMYWYRQDPGQGLRLIYYSQIVNDFQKGDIAEGYSVSREKKESFPLTVTSAQKNPTAFYLCASSITGTGFAEAFFGQGTRLTVV.